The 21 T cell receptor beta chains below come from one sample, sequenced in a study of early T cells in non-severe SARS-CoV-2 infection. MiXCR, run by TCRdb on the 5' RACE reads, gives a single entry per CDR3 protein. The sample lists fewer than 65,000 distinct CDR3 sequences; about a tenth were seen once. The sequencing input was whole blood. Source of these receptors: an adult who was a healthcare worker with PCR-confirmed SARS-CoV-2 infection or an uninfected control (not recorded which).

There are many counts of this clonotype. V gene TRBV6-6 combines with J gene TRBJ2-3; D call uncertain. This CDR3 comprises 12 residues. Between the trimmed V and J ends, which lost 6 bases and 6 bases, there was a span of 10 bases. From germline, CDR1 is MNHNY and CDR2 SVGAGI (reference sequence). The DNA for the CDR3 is TGTGCCAGCAGCCCACAGTCTGATACGCAGTATTTT. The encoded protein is CASSPQSDTQYF.

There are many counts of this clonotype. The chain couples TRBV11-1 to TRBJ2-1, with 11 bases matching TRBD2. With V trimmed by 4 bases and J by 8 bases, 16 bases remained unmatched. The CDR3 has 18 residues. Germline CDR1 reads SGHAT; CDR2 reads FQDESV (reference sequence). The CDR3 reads CASSYSLGDSGGDYEQFF. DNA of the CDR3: TGTGCCAGCAGCTACTCTCTAGGGGATAGCGGGGGGGACTATGAGCAGTTCTTC.

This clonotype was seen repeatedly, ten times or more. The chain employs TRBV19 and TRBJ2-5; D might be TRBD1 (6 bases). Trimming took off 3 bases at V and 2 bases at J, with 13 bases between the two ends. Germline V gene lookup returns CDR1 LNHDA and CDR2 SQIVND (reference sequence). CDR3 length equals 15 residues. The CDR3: CASSIRRDNQETQYF. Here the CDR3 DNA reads TGTGCCAGTAGTATCCGAAGGGACAATCAAGAGACCCAGTACTTC.

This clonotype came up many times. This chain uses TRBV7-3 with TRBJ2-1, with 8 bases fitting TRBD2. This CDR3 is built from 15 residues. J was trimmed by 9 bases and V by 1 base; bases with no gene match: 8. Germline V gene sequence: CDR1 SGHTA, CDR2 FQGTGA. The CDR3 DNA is TGTGCCAGCAGCTTAAAAGTGGGCCGGGAGGGTGAGCAGTTCTTC. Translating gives CASSLKVGREGEQFF.

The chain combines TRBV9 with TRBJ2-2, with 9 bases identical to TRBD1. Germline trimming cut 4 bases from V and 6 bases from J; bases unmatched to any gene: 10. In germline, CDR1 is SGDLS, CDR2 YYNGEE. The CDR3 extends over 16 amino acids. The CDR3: CASSRGGQGRAGELFF. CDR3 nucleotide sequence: TGTGCCAGCAGCCGAGGGGGACAGGGAAGGGCCGGGGAGCTGTTTTTT.

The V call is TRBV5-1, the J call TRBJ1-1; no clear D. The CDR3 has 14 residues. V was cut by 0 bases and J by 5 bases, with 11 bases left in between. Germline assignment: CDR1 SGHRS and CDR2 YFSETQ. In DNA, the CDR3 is TGCGCCAGCAGCTTGGAGCCCACGGGGACTGAAGCTTTCTTT. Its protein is CASSLEPTGTEAFF.

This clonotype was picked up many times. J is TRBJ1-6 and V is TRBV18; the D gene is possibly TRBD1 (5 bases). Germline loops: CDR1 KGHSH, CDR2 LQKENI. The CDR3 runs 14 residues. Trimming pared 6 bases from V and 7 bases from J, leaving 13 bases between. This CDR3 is CASSPGGTNSPLHF. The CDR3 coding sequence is TGTGCCAGCTCCCCCGGGGGTACCAATTCACCCCTCCACTTT. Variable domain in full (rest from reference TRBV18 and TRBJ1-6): NAGVMQNPRHLVRRRGQEARLRCSPMKGHSHVYWYRQLPEEGLKFMVYLQKENIIDESGMPKERFSAEFPKEGPSILRIQQVVRGDSAAYFCASSPGGTNSPLHFGNGTRLTVT.

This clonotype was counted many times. CDR3 region: CASSLGLAPDTQYF. The CDR3 DNA sequence: TGTGCCAGCAGCTTAGGGCTAGCACCCGATACGCAGTATTTT. The V and J genes are TRBV7-3 and TRBJ2-3, with D perhaps matching TRBD2 (5 bases). Germline loops: CDR1 SGHTA, CDR2 FQGTGA. CDR3 length: 14 residues. Trimming took 2 bases from V and 6 from J, leaving 12 bases between them.

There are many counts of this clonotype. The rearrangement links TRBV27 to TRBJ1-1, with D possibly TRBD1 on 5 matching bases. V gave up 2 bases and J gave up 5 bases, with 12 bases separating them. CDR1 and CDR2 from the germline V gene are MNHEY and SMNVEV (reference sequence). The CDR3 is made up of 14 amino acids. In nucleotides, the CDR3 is TGTGCCAGCAGTTTACCAGGGCGTAGTACTGAAGCTTTCTTT. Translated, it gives CASSLPGRSTEAFF.

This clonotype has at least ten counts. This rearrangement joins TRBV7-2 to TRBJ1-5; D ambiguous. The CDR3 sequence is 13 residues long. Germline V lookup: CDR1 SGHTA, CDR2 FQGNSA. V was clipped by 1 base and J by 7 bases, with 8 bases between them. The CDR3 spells CASSLEAVQPQHF. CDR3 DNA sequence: TGTGCCAGCAGCTTAGAGGCGGTCCAGCCCCAGCATTTT.

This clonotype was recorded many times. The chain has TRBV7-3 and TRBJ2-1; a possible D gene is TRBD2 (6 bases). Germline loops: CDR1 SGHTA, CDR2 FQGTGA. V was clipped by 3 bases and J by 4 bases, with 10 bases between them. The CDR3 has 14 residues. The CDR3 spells CASSLGGLYNEQFF. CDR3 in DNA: TGTGCCAGCAGCTTGGGCGGACTATACAATGAGCAGTTCTTC.

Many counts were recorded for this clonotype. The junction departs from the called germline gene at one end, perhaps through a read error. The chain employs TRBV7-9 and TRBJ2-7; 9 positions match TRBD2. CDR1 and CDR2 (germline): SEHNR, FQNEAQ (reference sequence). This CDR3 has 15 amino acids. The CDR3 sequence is CASSLVPASGVLEDF. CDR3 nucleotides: TGTGCCAGCAGCTTAGTGCCTGCTAGCGGGGTCTTGGAGGACTTC.

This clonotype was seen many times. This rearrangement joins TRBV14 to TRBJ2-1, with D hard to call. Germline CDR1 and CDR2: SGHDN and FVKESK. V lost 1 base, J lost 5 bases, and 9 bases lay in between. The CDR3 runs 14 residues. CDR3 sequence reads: CASSQVGWNNEQFF. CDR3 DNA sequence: TGTGCCAGCAGCCAAGTGGGGTGGAACAATGAGCAGTTCTTC.

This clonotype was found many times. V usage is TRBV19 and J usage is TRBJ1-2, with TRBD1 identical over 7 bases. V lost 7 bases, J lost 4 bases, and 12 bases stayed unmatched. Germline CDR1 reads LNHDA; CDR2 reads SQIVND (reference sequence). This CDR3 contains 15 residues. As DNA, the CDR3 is TGTGCCAGTACCAAGACCGACAGGGATGTCTATGGCTACACCTTC. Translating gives CASTKTDRDVYGYTF. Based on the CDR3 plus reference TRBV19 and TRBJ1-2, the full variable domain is DGGITQSPKYLFRKEGQNVTLSCEQNLNHDAMYWYRQDPGQGLRLIYYSQIVNDFQKGDIAEGYSVSREKKESFPLTVTSAQKNPTAFYLCASTKTDRDVYGYTFGSGTRLTVV.

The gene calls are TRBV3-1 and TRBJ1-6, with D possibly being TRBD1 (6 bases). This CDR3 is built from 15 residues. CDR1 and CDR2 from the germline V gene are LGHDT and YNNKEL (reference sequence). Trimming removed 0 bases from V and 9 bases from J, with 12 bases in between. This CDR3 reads CASSQDPSRGSPLHF. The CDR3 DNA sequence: TGTGCCAGCAGCCAAGACCCCAGCAGGGGTTCACCCCTCCACTTT. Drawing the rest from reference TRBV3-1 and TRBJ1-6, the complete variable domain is DTAVSQTPKYLVTQMGNDKSIKCEQNLGHDTMYWYKQDSKKFLKIMFSYNNKELIINETVPNRFSPKSPDKAHLNLHINSLELGDSAVYFCASSQDPSRGSPLHFGNGTRLTVT.

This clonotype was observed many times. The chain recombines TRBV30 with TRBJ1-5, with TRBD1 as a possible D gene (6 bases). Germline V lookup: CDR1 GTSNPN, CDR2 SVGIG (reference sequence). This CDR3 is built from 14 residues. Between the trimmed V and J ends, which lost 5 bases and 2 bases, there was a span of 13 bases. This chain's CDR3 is CAWEQGGGNQPQHF. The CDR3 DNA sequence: TGTGCCTGGGAACAGGGAGGCGGCAATCAGCCCCAGCATTTT.

The CDR3 here is CASSLGDYEQYF. The CDR3 DNA reads as TGTGCCAGCAGCTTAGGAGACTACGAGCAGTACTTC. The chain carries TRBV7-9 and TRBJ2-7; D is ambiguous. The CDR3 is 12 residues long. V gave up 1 base and J gave up 3 bases, with 4 bases separating them. Germline V lookup: CDR1 SEHNR, CDR2 FQNEAQ (reference sequence).

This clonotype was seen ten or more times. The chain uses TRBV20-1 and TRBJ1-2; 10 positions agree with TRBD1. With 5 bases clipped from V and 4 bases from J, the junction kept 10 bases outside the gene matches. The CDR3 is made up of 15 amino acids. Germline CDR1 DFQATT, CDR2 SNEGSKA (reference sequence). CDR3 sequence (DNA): TGCAGTGCTCCCCAGCCTTGGACAGGGGGCTATGGCTACACCTTC. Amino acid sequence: CSAPQPWTGGYGYTF.

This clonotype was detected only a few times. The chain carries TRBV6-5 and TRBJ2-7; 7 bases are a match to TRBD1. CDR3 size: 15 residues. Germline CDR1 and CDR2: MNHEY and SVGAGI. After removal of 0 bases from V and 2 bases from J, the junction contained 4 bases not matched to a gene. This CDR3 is CASSYSWQGAYEQYF. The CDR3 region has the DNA TGTGCCAGCAGTTACTCGTGGCAGGGGGCCTACGAGCAGTACTTC.

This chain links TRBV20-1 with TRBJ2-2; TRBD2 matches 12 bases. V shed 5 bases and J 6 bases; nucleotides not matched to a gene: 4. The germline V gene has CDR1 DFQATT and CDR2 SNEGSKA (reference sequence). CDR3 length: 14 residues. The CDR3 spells CSASSGGASGELFF. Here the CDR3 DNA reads TGCAGTGCTTCTAGCGGGGGGGCCTCCGGGGAGCTGTTTTTT.

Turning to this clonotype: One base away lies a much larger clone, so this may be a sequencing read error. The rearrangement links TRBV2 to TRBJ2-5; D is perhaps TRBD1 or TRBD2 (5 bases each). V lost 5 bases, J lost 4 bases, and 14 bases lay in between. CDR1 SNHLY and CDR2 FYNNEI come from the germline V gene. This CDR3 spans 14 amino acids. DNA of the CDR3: TGTGCCAGCAGTCCCGTGGATGGGACAGAGACCCAGTACTTC. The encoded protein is CASSPVDGTETQYF.